This T cell receptor (beta chain) was recovered during a study of blood T cell repertoires in COVID-19. Overall study: PBMCs, B-cell-depleted T cells, or T cells were the source of the cDNA or gDNA that made up the material.

Generated by immunoSEQ multiplex PCR, the TCRdb table keeps only in-frame clones and is missing some. This table has some 230,000 clones, roughly 85% appearing once. The length of the CDR3 is 14 residues. With 5 bases clipped from V and 6 bases from J, the junction kept 9 bases outside the gene matches. The V gene's germline CDR1 is MDHEN and CDR2 SYDVKM. Material for sequencing was peripheral blood. The chain carries TRBV28 and TRBJ1-1, with 7 nucleotides matching TRBD1. This TCR came from a man aged 40-49 years with acute or convalescent COVID-19. CDR3 bases: TGTGCCAGCAGTCGTAACAGGGGATCGGCTGAAGCTTTCTTT. It yields the protein CASSRNRGSAEAFF.